Below are 7 T cell receptor beta chains sequenced from a single sample in a study of cytomegalovirus exposure and HLA in healthy donors. The PCR used 60 Vbeta and 13 Jbeta primers. Sequencing was performed with immunoSEQ multiplex PCR; in TCRdb, only in-frame clones are kept and a portion is missing. The sample holds just over 95,000 clones; over 70% are singletons and the top ten take about 5%. The source material was PBMCs. These TCRs come from a woman in her 40s in good health and CMV-seronegative.

The chain recombines TRBV5-1 with TRBJ2-6, with 7 positions matching TRBD1. In germline, CDR1 is SGHRS, CDR2 YFSETQ. The length of the CDR3 is 19 residues. V lost 0 bases and J lost 8; bases outside the gene matches: 17. The CDR3 DNA is TGCGCCAGCAGCTTGGGACGGCAGGGGGACGATTTCTGGTCCAACGTCCTGACTTTC. As protein: CASSLGRQGDDFWSNVLTF.

The chain recombines TRBV18 with TRBJ2-7; TRBD1 matches 7 bases. The CDR3 covers 14 residues. Trimming cost V 3 bases and J 0 bases; bases outside gene matches: 2. Germline V CDR1 and CDR2: KGHSH, LQKENI. CDR3 amino acids: CASSPGDSSYEQYF. The CDR3 DNA is TGTGCCAGCTCACCCGGGGACAGCTCCTACGAGCAGTACTTC.

V gene TRBV10-2 combines with J gene TRBJ2-1; 10 bases line up with TRBD2. The CDR3 loop spans 16 amino acids. V lost 3 bases, J lost 8 bases, and 10 bases stayed unmatched. The germline gives CDR1 WSHSY, CDR2 SAAADI. CDR3 loop: CASSDPAGGRFHEQFF. CDR3 bases: TGCGCCAGCAGTGACCCAGCGGGGGGGCGATTCCATGAGCAGTTCTTC.

Notes on this clone: This same CDR3 is encoded by further DNA sequences in the sample. The J gene is TRBJ2-3, the V gene TRBV5-1, with 9 bases fitting TRBD2. V gave up 3 bases and J gave up 5 bases; unmatched junction bases: 4. The CDR3 consists of 14 residues. In germline, CDR1 is SGHRS, CDR2 YFSETQ. DNA for the CDR3: TGCGCCAGCAGCTCGACTAGCGGCGGAGATACGCAGTATTTT. Translated, it gives CASSSTSGGDTQYF.

The chain is built from TRBV21-1 and TRBJ2-3; TRBD2 is the table's D call and was not checked against the DNA. TRBV21-1 is a known pseudogene. The CDR3 runs to 16 residues. CDR3 in amino acids: CASIYKDSGESDTQYF. The CDR3 DNA reads TGTGCCAGCATCTACAAGGATAGCGGGGAATCAGATACGCAGTATTTT.

J is TRBJ2-3 and V is TRBV6-1; 8 bases are shared with TRBD1. V was pared by 4 bases and J by 1 base, with 4 bases of the junction left unmatched. Germline CDR1 MNHNS, CDR2 SASEGT. The CDR3 runs to 15 residues. DNA for the CDR3: TGTGCCAGCAGTGTTCCGACAGGGGGCACAGATACGCAGTATTTT. The encoded protein is CASSVPTGGTDTQYF.

V and J are TRBV2 and TRBJ2-3, with TRBD2 matching 11 bases. Trimming at V came to 7 bases and at J to 4 bases, leaving 10 bases not matched to a gene. The CDR3 is made up of 16 amino acids. The V gene's germline CDR1 is SNHLY and CDR2 FYNNEI. DNA of the CDR3: TGTGCCAGCAATGGCGTAGCGGGGGGGCAGGCAGATACGCAGTATTTT. Translating gives CASNGVAGGQADTQYF. Using reference TRBV2 and TRBJ2-3 for the parts outside the CDR3, the full variable domain is EPEVTQTPSHQVTQMGQEVILRCVPISNHLYFYWYRQILGQKVEFLVSFYNNEISEKSEIFDDQFSVERPDGSNFTLKIRSTKLEDSAMYFCASNGVAGGQADTQYFGPGTRLTVL.